A selection of T cell receptor beta chains follows, all from one sample in a study of T cell responses to AZD1222 COVID-19 vaccine. Repertoires were generated with immunoSEQ multiplex PCR, while TCRdb's copy carries only in-frame clones and drops some. Here the sample spans about 150,000 clones, more than 85% being singletons. The sequences come from peripheral blood, collected on day 0 of AZD1222 vaccination. Receptors originate from an adult in good health. Both conserved end residues are part of each CDR3. A D gene is named only where the DNA matches it firmly. Where a row states a size, it is once, few, many or the class of an expanded clone; other rows omit it.

D gene	J gene	V gene	clone size	CDR3 DNA	CDR3 protein
-	TRBJ1-2	TRBV6-5	-	TGTGCCAGCCGACTCGCCGGGCCAACCTCGATAGGCTACACCTTC	CASRLAGPTSIGYTF
TRBD1	TRBJ1-4	TRBV6-1	-	TGTGCCAGCAGTGGACCCGGGACAGGGGAACGTGAAAAACTGTTTTTT	CASSGPGTGEREKLFF
-	TRBJ2-1	TRBV19	-	TGTGCCAGTAGTATGCAGTCCTCCTACAATGAGCAGTTCTTC	CASSMQSSYNEQFF
-	TRBJ2-1	TRBV6-5	-	TGTGCCAGCAGTTACTCTCCCGATAAAAACAATGAGCAGTTCTTC	CASSYSPDKNNEQFF
TRBD1	TRBJ1-1	TRBV16	-	TGTGCCAGCAGCCCGGACAGGGGGAGCCCTGAAGCTTTCTTT	CASSPDRGSPEAFF
TRBD1	TRBJ2-7	TRBV7-2	few	TGTGCCAGCAGCCCCCGCGGGACAGGGCGCTACGAGCAGTACTTC	CASSPRGTGRYEQYF
-	TRBJ1-3	TRBV4-1	-	TGCGCCAGCAGAACAGGTGGATGGGACACCATATATTTT	CASRTGGWDTIYF
-	TRBJ1-6	TRBV6-5	-	TGTGCCAGCAGTTACTCCGCCAGCTCCTATAATTCACCCCTCCACTTT	CASSYSASSYNSPLHF
-	TRBJ1-5	TRBV9	-	TGTGCCAGCAGCGTAGGTGCAAATGGACAGCCCCAGCATTTT	CASSVGANGQPQHF
-	TRBJ2-7	TRBV30	-	TGTGCCTGGAGAAGGGGGATAGGGGAGCAGTACTTC	CAWRRGIGEQYF
-	TRBJ2-7	TRBV5-1	-	TGCGCCAGCACGTACCGGGACACACACCTACCCTACGAGCTTCTGTACTTC	CASTYRDTHLPYELLYF
-	TRBJ2-2	TRBV27	few	TGTGCCAGCAGCCCCGTAAATTCCCGGGGGTGGAGAGGGACCGGGGAGCTGTTTTTT	CASSPVNSRGWRGTGELFF
-	TRBJ2-1	TRBV7-2	once	TGTGCCAGCAGCAATCTCAATGAGCAGTTCTTC	CASSNLNEQFF
-	TRBJ1-5	TRBV7-9	-	TGTGCCAGCAGCCCCGGGGTAAACCAGCCCCAGCATTTT	CASSPGVNQPQHF
TRBD1	TRBJ2-7	TRBV11-2	-	TGTGCCAGCAGCCCGCCCGGGACAGGGGGCTTGTACGAGCAGTACTTC	CASSPPGTGGLYEQYF
-	TRBJ1-4	TRBV7-2	once	TGTGCCAGCAGCCCCGAGGGGCGGGAAAAACTGTTTTTT	CASSPEGREKLFF
TRBD1	TRBJ2-1	TRBV4-1	-	TGCGCCAGCAGCCAAGATTGGGGGACAGGGCGGTTCTTC	CASSQDWGTGRFF
TRBD1	TRBJ1-2	TRBV18	-	TGTGCCAGCTCACCACGACAGGGGGCTAACTATGGCTACACCTTC	CASSPRQGANYGYTF
-	TRBJ1-1	TRBV12-5	-	TGTGCTAGTCAGCGGGCGGCTGAAGCTTTCTTT	CASQRAAEAFF
TRBD1	TRBJ2-6	TRBV19	-	TGTGCCAGTAGTATAGATATTAGGACAGGGATGAGTGGGGCCAACGTCCTGACTTTC	CASSIDIRTGMSGANVLTF
TRBD1	TRBJ2-1	TRBV24-1	-	TGTGCCACCAGTGATTCTGACAGGGGCTACAATGAGCAGTTCTTC	CATSDSDRGYNEQFF
TRBD2	TRBJ2-3	TRBV5-1	-	TGCGCCAGCAGCCGCGCTCCAGCGGGAGGCACAGATACGCAGTATTTT	CASSRAPAGGTDTQYF
TRBD2	TRBJ2-7	TRBV6-7	once	TGTGCCAGTCGGACAGTCGGATTACCTTTCCTAGGGCTAGCGGGGGGCGAGCAGTACTTC	CASRTVGLPFLGLAGGEQYF
-	TRBJ2-3	TRBV19	-	TGTGCCAGTAGTATTGGCGCGATCCCCACAGATACGCAGTATTTT	CASSIGAIPTDTQYF
-	TRBJ1-2	TRBV6-2/TRBV6-3	-	TGTGCCAGCAGTGCCACACTTATACGCTACTATGGCTACACCTTC	CASSATLIRYYGYTF
-	TRBJ1-5	TRBV15	-	TGTGCCACCAGCAGAGGTAGCAATCAGCCCCAGCATTTT	CATSRGSNQPQHF
-	TRBJ1-1	TRBV27	-	TGTGCCAGCAGTCCGCCCTCAAGGGACTACACTGAAGCTTTCTTT	CASSPPSRDYTEAFF
-	TRBJ2-7	TRBV5-4	few	TGTGCCAGCAGCTTGGTGTCAGGGACGTACGAGCAGTACTTC	CASSLVSGTYEQYF
-	TRBJ2-7	TRBV15	-	TGTGCCACCAGCAGAGAGGCCGACTCCTACGAGCAGTACTTC	CATSREADSYEQYF
-	TRBJ1-2	TRBV30	-	TGTGCCTTGAATCCCTACCGGCAGGCGGTGACCTTC	CALNPYRQAVTF
-	TRBJ2-7	TRBV5-4	-	TGTGCCAGCAGCTTGGACAGGACTCGGGCCTTC	CASSLDRTRAF
-	TRBJ1-3	TRBV5-1	-	TGCGCCAGCAGCAAGGACATCCTCTCTGGAAACACCATATATTTT	CASSKDILSGNTIYF
-	TRBJ2-1	TRBV27	-	TGTGCCAGCAGGATCCTAAGTTCATACAATGAGCAGTTCTTC	CASRILSSYNEQFF
TRBD1	TRBJ1-2	TRBV5-4	-	TGTGCCAGCAGCTCTCCGCCGGACAGGGGAAGACAAGGCTACACCTTC	CASSSPPDRGRQGYTF
TRBD1	TRBJ1-2	TRBV9	-	TGTGCCAGCAGCGTAGAGTACAGGGGAATCTATGGCTACACCTTC	CASSVEYRGIYGYTF
-	TRBJ2-7	TRBV28	-	TGTGCCAGCAGTAATAGTGGAATGCTACACTACGAGCAGTACTTC	CASSNSGMLHYEQYF
TRBD1	TRBJ2-7	TRBV6-5	-	TGTTCCTCAAGGACAGGGGCGGGCGAGCAGTACTTC	CSSRTGAGEQYF
TRBD2	TRBJ2-7	TRBV4-3	-	TGCGCCAGCAGCCAATCGGGAGGGATTGGCTACGAGCAGTACTTC	CASSQSGGIGYEQYF
-	TRBJ2-7	TRBV28	-	TGTGCCAGCGCTACCAGGGGCGAGCAGTACTTC	CASATRGEQYF
TRBD1	TRBJ1-2	TRBV7-9	-	TGTGCCAGCGGACAGGGGGCGCATGGCTACACCTTC	CASGQGAHGYTF
-	TRBJ1-1	TRBV20-1	-	TGCAGTGCTAGTACGGAGACCGGAGCTTTCTTT	CSASTETGAFF
TRBD1	TRBJ2-1	TRBV24-1	-	TGTGCCACCAGTGACCAAGGACAGGGAGACCACAATGAGCAGTTCTTC	CATSDQGQGDHNEQFF
TRBD2	TRBJ2-3	TRBV4-1	-	TGCGCCAGCAGCCAGCGGGGGGTTACCACAGATACGCAGTATTTT	CASSQRGVTTDTQYF
-	TRBJ2-3	TRBV3-1/TRBV3-2	once	TGTGCCAGCAGCCAAGTGAATCTTGATACGCAGTATTTT	CASSQVNLDTQYF
TRBD1	TRBJ2-7	TRBV10-3	-	TGTGCCATCAGTGCTTCCGGGACAGAGTACGAGCAGTACTTC	CAISASGTEYEQYF
-	TRBJ1-1	TRBV5-6	-	TGTGCCAGCAGCTTGTTCAGTTCTCCTGAAGCTTTCTTT	CASSLFSSPEAFF
-	TRBJ2-2	TRBV28	-	TGTGCCAGCAGTTTATGGGGAAACACCGGGGAGCTGTTTTTT	CASSLWGNTGELFF
-	TRBJ2-3	TRBV30	few	TGTGCCTGGAGTGCTGGACCCGCAGATACGCAGTATTTT	CAWSAGPADTQYF
TRBD1	TRBJ2-7	TRBV11-2	-	TGTGCCAGCAGCTTGGACAGGGTCTACGAGCAGTACTTC	CASSLDRVYEQYF
-	TRBJ1-1	TRBV20-1	-	TGCAGTGCTCCAAGGGGGACTGAAGCTTTCTTT	CSAPRGTEAFF
TRBD1	TRBJ2-5	TRBV6-1	few	TGTGCCAGCAGTGAATACAGGGGGCGGGAGACCCAGTACTTC	CASSEYRGRETQYF
TRBD2	TRBJ2-1	TRBV9	-	TGTGCCAGCAGCACCCCTAGCGGTGAGCAGTTCTTC	CASSTPSGEQFF